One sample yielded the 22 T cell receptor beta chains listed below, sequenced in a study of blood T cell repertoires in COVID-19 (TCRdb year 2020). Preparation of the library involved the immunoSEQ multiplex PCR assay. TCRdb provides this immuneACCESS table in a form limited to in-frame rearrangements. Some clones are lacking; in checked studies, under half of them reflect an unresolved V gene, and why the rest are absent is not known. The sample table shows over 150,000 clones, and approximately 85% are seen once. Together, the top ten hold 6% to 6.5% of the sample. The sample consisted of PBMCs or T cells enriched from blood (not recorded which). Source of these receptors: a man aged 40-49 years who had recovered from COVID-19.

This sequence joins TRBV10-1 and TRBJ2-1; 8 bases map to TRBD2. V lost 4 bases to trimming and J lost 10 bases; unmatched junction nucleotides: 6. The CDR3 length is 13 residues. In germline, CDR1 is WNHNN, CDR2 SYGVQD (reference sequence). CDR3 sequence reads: CASSAATSAEQFF. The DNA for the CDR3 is TGCGCCAGCAGTGCGGCGACTAGCGCCGAGCAGTTCTTC.

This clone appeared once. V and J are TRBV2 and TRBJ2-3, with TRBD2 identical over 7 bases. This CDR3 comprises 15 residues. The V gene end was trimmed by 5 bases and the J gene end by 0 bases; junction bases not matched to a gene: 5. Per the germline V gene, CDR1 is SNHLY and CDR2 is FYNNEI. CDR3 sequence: CASSFFSGSTDTQYF. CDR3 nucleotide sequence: TGTGCCAGCAGTTTTTTTAGCGGGAGCACAGATACGCAGTATTTT.

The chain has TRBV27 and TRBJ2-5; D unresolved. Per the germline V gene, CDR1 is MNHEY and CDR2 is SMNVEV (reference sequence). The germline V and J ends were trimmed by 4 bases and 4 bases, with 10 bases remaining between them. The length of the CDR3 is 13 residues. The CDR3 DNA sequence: TGTGCCAGCAGTTCTGGAGCCGCAGAGACCCAGTACTTC. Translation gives CASSSGAAETQYF.

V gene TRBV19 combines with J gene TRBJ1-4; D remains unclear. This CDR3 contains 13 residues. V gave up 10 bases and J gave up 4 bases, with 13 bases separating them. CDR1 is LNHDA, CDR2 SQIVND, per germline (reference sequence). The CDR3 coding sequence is TGTGCCACGGGTATCTTCAATAATGAAAAACTGTTTTTT. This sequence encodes CATGIFNNEKLFF.

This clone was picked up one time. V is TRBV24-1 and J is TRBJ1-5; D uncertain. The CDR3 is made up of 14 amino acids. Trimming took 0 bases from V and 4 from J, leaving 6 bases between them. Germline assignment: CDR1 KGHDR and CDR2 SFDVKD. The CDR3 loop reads CATSDLSVNQPQHF. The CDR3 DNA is TGTGCCACCAGTGATTTGTCTGTAAATCAGCCCCAGCATTTT.

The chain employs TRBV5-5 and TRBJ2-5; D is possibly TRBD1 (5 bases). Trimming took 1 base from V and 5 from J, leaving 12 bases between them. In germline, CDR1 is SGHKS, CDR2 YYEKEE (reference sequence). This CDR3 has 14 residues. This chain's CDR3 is CASSLNRISETQYF. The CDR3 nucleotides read TGTGCCAGCAGCTTGAACAGGATAAGCGAGACCCAGTACTTC.

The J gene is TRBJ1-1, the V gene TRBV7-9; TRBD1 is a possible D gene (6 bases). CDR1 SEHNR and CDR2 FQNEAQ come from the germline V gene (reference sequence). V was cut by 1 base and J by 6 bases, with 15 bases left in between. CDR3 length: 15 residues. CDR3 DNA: TGTGCCAGCAGCTTAGTAGCAGGGGCCGTCTCTGAAGCTTTCTTT. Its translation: CASSLVAGAVSEAFF. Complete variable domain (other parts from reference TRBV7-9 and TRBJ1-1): DTGVSQNPRHKITKRGQNVTFRCDPISEHNRLYWYRQTLGQGPEFLTYFQNEAQLEKSRLLSDRFSAERPKGSFSTLEIQRTEQGDSAMYLCASSLVAGAVSEAFFGQGTRLTVV.

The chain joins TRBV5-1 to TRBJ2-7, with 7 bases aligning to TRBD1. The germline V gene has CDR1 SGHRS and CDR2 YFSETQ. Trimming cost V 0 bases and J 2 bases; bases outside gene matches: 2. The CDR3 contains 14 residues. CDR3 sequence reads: CASSLEDRTYEQYF. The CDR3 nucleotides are TGCGCCAGCAGCTTGGAGGACAGGACCTACGAGCAGTACTTC.

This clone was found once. For the CDR3, the DNA is TGTGCCAGCAGTTTTTCGGTCACCTACGAGCAGTACTTC. This gives the protein CASSFSVTYEQYF. This chain connects TRBV27 to TRBJ2-7; no definite D call. CDR3 length: 13 amino acids. From germline, CDR1 is MNHEY and CDR2 SMNVEV (reference sequence). The V gene lost 3 bases and the J gene lost 2 bases, with 8 bases spanning the gap.

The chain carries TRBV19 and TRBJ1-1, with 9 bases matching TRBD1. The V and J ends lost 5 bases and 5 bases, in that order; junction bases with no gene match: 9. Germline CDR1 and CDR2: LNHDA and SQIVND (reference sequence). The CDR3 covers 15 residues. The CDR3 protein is CASSQGTGWGTEAFF. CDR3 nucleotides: TGTGCCAGTAGTCAGGGGACAGGGTGGGGGACTGAAGCTTTCTTT. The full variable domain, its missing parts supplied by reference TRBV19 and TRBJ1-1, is DGGITQSPKYLFRKEGQNVTLSCEQNLNHDAMYWYRQDPGQGLRLIYYSQIVNDFQKGDIAEGYSVSREKKESFPLTVTSAQKNPTAFYLCASSQGTGWGTEAFFGQGTRLTVV.

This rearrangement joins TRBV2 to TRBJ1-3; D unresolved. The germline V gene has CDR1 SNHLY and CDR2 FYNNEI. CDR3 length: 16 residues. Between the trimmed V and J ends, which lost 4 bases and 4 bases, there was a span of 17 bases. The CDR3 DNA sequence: TGTGCCAGCAGTGTGGGAGGGTTAGTGGCCGGAAACACCATATATTTT. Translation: CASSVGGLVAGNTIYF.

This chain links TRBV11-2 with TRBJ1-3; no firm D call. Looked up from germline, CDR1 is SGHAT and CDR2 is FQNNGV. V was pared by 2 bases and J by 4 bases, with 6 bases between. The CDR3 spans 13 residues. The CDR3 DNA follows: TGTGCCAGCAGCTTATGGAGGGGAAACACCATATATTTT. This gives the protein CASSLWRGNTIYF.

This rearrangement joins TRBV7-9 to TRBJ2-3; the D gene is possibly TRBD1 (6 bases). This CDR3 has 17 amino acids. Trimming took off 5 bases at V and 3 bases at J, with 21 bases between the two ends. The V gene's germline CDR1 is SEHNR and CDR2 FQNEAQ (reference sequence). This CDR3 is CASSLKGARTETDTQYF. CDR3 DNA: TGTGCCAGCAGCCTAAAAGGGGCCCGGACAGAGACAGATACGCAGTATTTT.

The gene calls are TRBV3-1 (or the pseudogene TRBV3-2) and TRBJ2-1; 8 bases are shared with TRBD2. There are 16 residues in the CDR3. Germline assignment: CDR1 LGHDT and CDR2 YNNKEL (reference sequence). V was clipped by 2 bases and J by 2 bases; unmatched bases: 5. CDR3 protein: CASSQSLAGPYNEQFF. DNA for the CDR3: TGTGCCAGCAGCCAATCCCTAGCGGGCCCCTACAATGAGCAGTTCTTC.

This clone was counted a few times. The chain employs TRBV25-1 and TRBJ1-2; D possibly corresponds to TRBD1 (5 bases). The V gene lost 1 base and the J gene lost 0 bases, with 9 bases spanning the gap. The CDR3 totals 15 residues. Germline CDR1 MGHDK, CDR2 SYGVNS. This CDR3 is CASSELGEANYGYTF. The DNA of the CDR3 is TGTGCCAGCAGTGAATTGGGGGAGGCTAACTATGGCTACACCTTC.

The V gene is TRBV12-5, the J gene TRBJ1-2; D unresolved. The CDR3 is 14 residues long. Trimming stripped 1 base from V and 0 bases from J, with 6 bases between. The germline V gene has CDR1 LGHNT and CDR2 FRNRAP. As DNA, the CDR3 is TGTGCTAGTGGTTTGGGAGGCCCTAACTATGGCTACACCTTC. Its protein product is CASGLGGPNYGYTF. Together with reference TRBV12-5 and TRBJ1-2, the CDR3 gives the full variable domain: DARVTQTPRHKVTEMGQEVTMRCQPILGHNTVFWYRQTMMQGLELLAYFRNRAPLDDSGMPKDRFSAEMPDATLATLKIQPSEPRDSAVYFCASGLGGPNYGYTFGSGTRLTVV.

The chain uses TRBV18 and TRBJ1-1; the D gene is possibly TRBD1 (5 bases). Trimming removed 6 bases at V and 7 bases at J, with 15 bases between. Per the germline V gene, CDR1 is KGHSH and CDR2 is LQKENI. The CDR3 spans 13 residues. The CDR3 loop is CASSIWLDSEAFF. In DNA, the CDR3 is TGTGCCAGCTCCATTTGGCTAGACAGTGAAGCTTTCTTT.

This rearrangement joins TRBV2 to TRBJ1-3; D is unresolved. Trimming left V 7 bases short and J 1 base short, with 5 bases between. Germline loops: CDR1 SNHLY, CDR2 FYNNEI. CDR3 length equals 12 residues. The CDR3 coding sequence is TGTGCCAGCACGGGATCTGGAAACACCATATATTTT. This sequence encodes CASTGSGNTIYF.

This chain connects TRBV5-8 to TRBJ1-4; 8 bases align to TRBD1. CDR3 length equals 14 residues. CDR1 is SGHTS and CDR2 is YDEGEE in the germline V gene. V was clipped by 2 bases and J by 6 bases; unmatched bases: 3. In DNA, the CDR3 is TGTGCCAGCAGCTTTGGACAGGGATATGAAAAACTGTTTTTT. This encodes CASSFGQGYEKLFF.

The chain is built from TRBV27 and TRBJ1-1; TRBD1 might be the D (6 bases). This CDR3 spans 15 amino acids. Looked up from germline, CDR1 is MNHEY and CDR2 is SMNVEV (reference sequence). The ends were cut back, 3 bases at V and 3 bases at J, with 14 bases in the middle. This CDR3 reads CASSFYGQRDTEAFF. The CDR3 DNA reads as TGTGCCAGCAGTTTCTACGGACAGCGCGACACTGAAGCTTTCTTT.

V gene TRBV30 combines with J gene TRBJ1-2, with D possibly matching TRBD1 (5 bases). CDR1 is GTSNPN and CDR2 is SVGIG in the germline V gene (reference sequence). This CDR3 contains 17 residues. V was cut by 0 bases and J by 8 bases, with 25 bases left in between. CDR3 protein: CAWSVGYWAPTGGGYTF. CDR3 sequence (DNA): TGTGCCTGGAGTGTGGGCTATTGGGCACCGACGGGGGGGGGCTACACCTTC.

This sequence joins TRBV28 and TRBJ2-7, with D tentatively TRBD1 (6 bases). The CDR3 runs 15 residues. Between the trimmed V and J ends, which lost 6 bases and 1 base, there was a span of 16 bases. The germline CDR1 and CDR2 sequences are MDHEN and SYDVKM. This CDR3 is CASRTGTPESYEQYF. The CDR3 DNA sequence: TGTGCCAGCAGGACGGGGACACCTGAATCCTACGAGCAGTACTTC.